The clone carrying this T cell receptor (beta chain) appeared a single time. Antigen: not known. The data belong to a study of cytomegalovirus exposure and HLA in healthy donors. General study results and limits: In an earlier analysis, about 90% or about 30%: the productive usage of most TCR beta V segments.

13 Jbeta primers and 60 Vbeta primers were used for the PCR. Sequencing was performed with immunoSEQ multiplex PCR; in TCRdb, only in-frame clones are kept and a portion is missing. The sample yields roughly 150,000 clones, around 80% seen once. This TCR came from a woman aged 40 to 50 in good health and CMV-seropositive. The sample comprised PBMCs.

The CDR3 protein is CASSVPGGADSPLHF. The CDR3 nucleotides are TGTGCCAGCAGCGTCCCGGGGGGCGCGGATTCACCCCTCCACTTT. The genes are TRBV5-4 and TRBJ1-6, with D tentatively TRBD1 (6 bases). Per the germline V gene, CDR1 is SGHNT and CDR2 is YYREEE (reference sequence). The CDR3 is 15 amino acids. Trimming took off 4 bases at V and 8 bases at J, with 16 bases between the two ends.